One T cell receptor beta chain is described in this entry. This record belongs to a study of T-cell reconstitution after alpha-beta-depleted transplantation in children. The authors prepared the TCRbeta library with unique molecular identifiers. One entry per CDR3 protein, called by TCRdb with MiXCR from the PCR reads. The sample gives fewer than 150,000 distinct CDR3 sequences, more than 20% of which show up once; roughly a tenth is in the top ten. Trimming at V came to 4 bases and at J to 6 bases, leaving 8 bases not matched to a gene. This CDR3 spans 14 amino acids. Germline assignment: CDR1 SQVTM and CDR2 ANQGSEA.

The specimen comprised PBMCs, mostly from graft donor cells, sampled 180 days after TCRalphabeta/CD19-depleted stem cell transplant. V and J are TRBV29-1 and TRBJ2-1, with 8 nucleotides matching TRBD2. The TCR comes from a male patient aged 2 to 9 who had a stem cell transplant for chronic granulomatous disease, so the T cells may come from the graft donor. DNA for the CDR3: TGCAGCGTTGGGGAAGCGGGAGTCCCCAATGAGCAGTTCTTC. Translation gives CSVGEAGVPNEQFF.